A selection of T cell receptor beta chains follows, all from one sample in a study of OX40 agonist ivuxolimab in advanced cancers. Using immunoSEQ multiplex PCR, the repertoire was profiled, and TCRdb retains in-frame clones only, with some absent. The sample consists of tens of thousands of clones, roughly 88% of them appearing once. Sequenced material: CD4+ or CD8+ T cells sorted from blood, taken in a trial of the OX40 agonist ivuxolimab. The origin of the receptors is an adult with an advanced solid tumor such as melanoma, head and neck, liver or kidney cancer. CDR3s include the opening cysteine and the closing phenylalanine or tryptophan. A D gene is named only where the DNA matches it firmly. Size is omitted from some rows. Given values are once, few, many or a class for expanded clones.

CASSAVWDRQYF,TGTGCCAGCAGTGCAGTCTGGGATCGGCAGTACTTC,NA,NA,TRBJ2-7,TRBV6-1
CASSKYGTGATDTQYF,TGTGCCAGCAGTAAATACGGGACAGGGGCCACAGATACGCAGTATTTT,TRBD1,NA,TRBJ2-3,TRBV27
CASRDRGWGRQYF,TGTGCCAGCAGAGACAGGGGTTGGGGACGCCAGTACTTC,TRBD1,NA,TRBJ2-7,TRBV27
CASSLHGTDSNQPQHF,TGTGCCAGCAGTTTACACGGGACGGATAGCAATCAGCCCCAGCATTTT,NA,NA,TRBJ1-5,TRBV28
CASSLDGGSEAFF,TGTGCCAGCAGCTTAGACGGGGGATCCGAAGCTTTCTTT,NA,NA,TRBJ1-1,TRBV7-2
CASSLDRGTIDTQYF,TGTGCCAGTTCCCTCGACAGGGGGACGATAGATACGCAGTATTTT,TRBD1,NA,TRBJ2-3,TRBV5-4
CASSLDTIGQFF,TGTGCCAGCAGCTTAGATACCATAGGGCAGTTCTTC,NA,NA,TRBJ2-1,TRBV7-6
CASSQDTGTAVGANVLTF,TGCGCCAGCAGCCAAGATACAGGAACAGCTGTCGGGGCCAACGTCCTGACTTTC,NA,NA,TRBJ2-6,TRBV4-3
CASSQYGETGETQYF,TGCGCCAGCAGCCAGTATGGGGAGACGGGGGAGACCCAGTACTTC,NA,NA,TRBJ2-5,TRBV4-1
CASSILAGGPDTQYF,TGTGCCAGCAGCATACTAGCGGGAGGGCCAGATACGCAGTATTTT,TRBD2,NA,TRBJ2-3,TRBV7-2
CASSSWGVATDTQYF,TGTGCCAGCAGCTCCTGGGGGGTTGCCACAGATACGCAGTATTTT,NA,once,TRBJ2-3,TRBV7-8
CASSLTSYEQYF,TGTGCCAGCAGCTTAACTTCCTACGAGCAGTACTTC,NA,NA,TRBJ2-7,TRBV7-9
CASSLAGELFF,TGCGCCAGCAGCTTGGCCGGGGAGCTGTTTTTT,NA,NA,TRBJ2-2,TRBV5-1
CASSLDYLGGGYTF,TGTGCCAGCAGCTTAGATTATCTGGGCGGCGGCTACACCTTC,NA,few,TRBJ1-2,TRBV11-2
CATSIVGEETQYF,TGTGCCACCAGCATAGTCGGGGAAGAGACCCAGTACTTC,NA,NA,TRBJ2-5,TRBV15
CASSRGEITPYNEQFF,TGTGCCAGTAGTAGGGGGGAGATCACCCCTTACAATGAGCAGTTCTTC,NA,NA,TRBJ2-1,TRBV19
CASSQEGGVPYEQYF,TGCGCCAGCAGCCAAGAAGGGGGGGTCCCTTACGAGCAGTACTTC,NA,few,TRBJ2-7,TRBV4-3
CASSLGQVSGGELFF,TGTGCCAGCAGCTTAGGACAGGTCTCAGGCGGGGAGCTGTTTTTT,NA,few,TRBJ2-2,TRBV11-3
CASSYGQGGYTF,TGTGCCAGCAGTTACGGACAGGGCGGCTACACCTTC,TRBD1,once,TRBJ1-2,TRBV6-5
CASRRDSFTDTQYF,TGTGCCAGCAGACGGGACAGTTTCACAGATACGCAGTATTTT,TRBD1,NA,TRBJ2-3,TRBV6-5
CASSLGGPDIYEQYF,TGTGCCAGCAGCTTGGGGGGGCCAGATATCTACGAGCAGTACTTC,NA,NA,TRBJ2-7,TRBV11-2
CASSWREAYNEQFF,TGTGCCAGCAGTTGGAGGGAGGCGTACAATGAGCAGTTCTTC,NA,once,TRBJ2-1,TRBV7-9
CASSVLKSETQYF,TGTGCCAGCAGCGTCCTAAAGTCGGAGACCCAGTACTTC,NA,NA,TRBJ2-5,TRBV7-6
CASREGGRMDTQYF,TGTGCCAGCAGAGAAGGGGGGCGTATGGATACGCAGTATTTT,NA,NA,TRBJ2-3,TRBV6-1
CASTRPGANVLTF,TGTGCCAGCACCCGACCTGGGGCCAACGTCCTGACTTTC,NA,once,TRBJ2-6,TRBV27
CASSAGHVSGNTIYF,TGTGCCAGTAGCGCGGGACACGTCTCTGGAAACACCATATATTTT,NA,NA,TRBJ1-3,TRBV19
CASSVPVGANVLTF,TGTGCCAGCAGCGTACCGGTCGGGGCCAACGTCCTGACTTTC,NA,NA,TRBJ2-6,TRBV11-2
CASSLAPWGASGRAVETQYF,TGTGCCAGCAGCTTAGCGCCCTGGGGGGCTAGCGGGAGGGCCGTGGAGACCCAGTACTTC,TRBD2,NA,TRBJ2-5,TRBV7-8
CASSLGQSYTGELFF,TGTGCCAGCAGTTTAGGCCAGTCTTACACCGGGGAGCTGTTTTTT,NA,NA,TRBJ2-2,TRBV27
CASSEFGGTGTKLFF,TGTGCCAGCAGTGAATTCGGGGGAACCGGTACAAAACTGTTTTTT,NA,NA,TRBJ1-4,TRBV25-1
CSVESIGSDEQYF,TGCAGCGTTGAAAGTATAGGGTCCGACGAGCAGTACTTC,NA,NA,TRBJ2-7,TRBV29-1
CASGQNTGELFF,TGTGCCAGCGGACAGAACACCGGGGAGCTGTTTTTT,NA,NA,TRBJ2-2,TRBV28
CAISTPAGNEQYF,TGTGCCATCAGTACCCCGGCGGGGAACGAGCAGTACTTC,NA,NA,TRBJ2-7,TRBV10-3
CASSVGEGGPGRTQYF,TGTGCCAGCAGCGTAGGGGAGGGGGGACCAGGGCGTACGCAGTATTTT,NA,NA,TRBJ2-3,TRBV9
CASSLDWTSGLNEQFF,TGTGCCAGCAGCTTAGATTGGACTAGCGGACTCAATGAGCAGTTCTTC,TRBD2,NA,TRBJ2-1,TRBV7-2
CASTSADTQYF,TGTGCCAGCACCTCGGCAGATACGCAGTATTTT,NA,NA,TRBJ2-3,TRBV11-2
CASSSGLAREETQYF,TGTGCCAGCAGCTCGGGACTAGCCAGAGAAGAGACCCAGTACTTC,TRBD2,NA,TRBJ2-5,TRBV11-3
CASSWGRNNYGYTF,TGTGCCAGCAGCTGGGGACGGAATAACTATGGCTACACCTTC,NA,NA,TRBJ1-2,TRBV5-4
CASSSRPSGEQYF,TGTGCCAGCAGCTCCCGGCCGTCGGGGGAGCAGTACTTC,NA,NA,TRBJ2-7,TRBV9
CASSPDTPQGQYF,TGTGCCAGCTCACCCGACACTCCCCAAGGGCAGTACTTC,NA,NA,TRBJ2-7,TRBV18
CASSIQGPTDTQYF,TGTGCCAGTAGTATCCAGGGGCCCACAGATACGCAGTATTTT,NA,NA,TRBJ2-3,TRBV19
CSVKTGYSTDTQYF,TGCAGCGTAAAGACAGGCTATAGCACAGATACGCAGTATTTT,NA,NA,TRBJ2-3,TRBV29-1
CAISAWRGDTDTQYF,TGTGCCATCAGTGCATGGCGGGGCGACACAGATACGCAGTATTTT,NA,few,TRBJ2-3,TRBV10-3
CASSLGVGYEQYF,TGTGCCAGCAGTTTGGGGGTCGGGTACGAGCAGTACTTC,NA,NA,TRBJ2-7,TRBV27
CASSLVDSLSSGANVLTF,TGCGCCAGCAGCTTGGTGGACAGTCTTAGCTCTGGGGCCAACGTCCTGACTTTC,NA,NA,TRBJ2-6,TRBV5-1
CASSLGSSYNEQFF,TGTGCCAGTTCCTTGGGGAGCTCCTACAATGAGCAGTTCTTC,NA,NA,TRBJ2-1,TRBV25-1
CASSVTTNQPQHF,TGTGCCAGCAGCGTAACGACAAATCAGCCCCAGCATTTT,NA,NA,TRBJ1-5,TRBV9
CASGLATTYEQYF,TGTGCCAGCGGACTAGCGACCACCTACGAGCAGTACTTC,TRBD2,NA,TRBJ2-7,TRBV28